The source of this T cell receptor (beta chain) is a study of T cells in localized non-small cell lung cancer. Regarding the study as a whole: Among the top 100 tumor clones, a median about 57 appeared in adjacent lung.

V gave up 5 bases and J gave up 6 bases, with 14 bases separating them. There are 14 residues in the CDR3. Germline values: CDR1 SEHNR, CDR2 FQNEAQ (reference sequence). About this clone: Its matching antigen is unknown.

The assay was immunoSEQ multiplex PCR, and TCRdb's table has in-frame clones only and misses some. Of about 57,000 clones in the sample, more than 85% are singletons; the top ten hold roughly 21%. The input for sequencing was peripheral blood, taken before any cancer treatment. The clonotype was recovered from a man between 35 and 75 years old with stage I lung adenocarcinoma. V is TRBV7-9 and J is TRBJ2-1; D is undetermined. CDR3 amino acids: CASSRLASFNEQFF. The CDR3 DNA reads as TGTGCCAGCAGCCGATTGGCAAGCTTCAATGAGCAGTTCTTC.